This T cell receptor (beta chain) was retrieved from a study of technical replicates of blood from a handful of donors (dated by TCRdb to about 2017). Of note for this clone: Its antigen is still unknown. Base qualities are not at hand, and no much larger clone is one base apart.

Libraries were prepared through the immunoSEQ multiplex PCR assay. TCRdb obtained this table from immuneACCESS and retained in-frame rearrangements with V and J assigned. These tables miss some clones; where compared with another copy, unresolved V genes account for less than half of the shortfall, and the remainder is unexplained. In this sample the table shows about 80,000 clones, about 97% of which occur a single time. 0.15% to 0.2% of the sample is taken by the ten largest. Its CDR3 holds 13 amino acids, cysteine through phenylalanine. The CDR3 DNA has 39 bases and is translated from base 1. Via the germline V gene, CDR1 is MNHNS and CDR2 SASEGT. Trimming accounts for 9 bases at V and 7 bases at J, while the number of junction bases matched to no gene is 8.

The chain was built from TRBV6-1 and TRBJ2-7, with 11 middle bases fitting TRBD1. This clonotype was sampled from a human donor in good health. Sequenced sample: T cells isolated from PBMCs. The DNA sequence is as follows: TGTGCCAGTTCCGGGACAGGGGGTAGGGAGCAGTACTTC. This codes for CASSGTGGREQYF.